These T cell receptor beta chains were read from a single sample in a study of Graves' ophthalmopathy and Graves' hyperthyroidism. TCRdb called the multiplex PCR reads again in MiXCR, with one record for every CDR3 protein. Found here are 400,000 to 450,000 distinct CDR3 sequences, roughly 21% of them singletons; the top ten hold around 3.2%. The sample comprised peripheral blood. Receptors were obtained from a young woman with stable Graves' hyperthyroidism. CDR3s include the opening cysteine and the closing phenylalanine or tryptophan. D genes are given only for firm matches. Clone size is not always given. Where it is, it says once, few, many or a class for expanded clones.

.	TRBV19	many	TRBJ1-2	CTSSTRTEANYGYTF	TGTACCAGTAGTACCCGGACAGAGGCTAACTATGGCTACACCTTC
TRBD1	TRBV6-1	many	TRBJ2-6	CASSEIQGPYSGANVLTF	TGTGCCAGCAGTGAGATACAGGGGCCCTACTCTGGGGCCAACGTCCTGACTTTC
TRBD1	TRBV6-1	.	TRBJ1-5	CASRGQGRSNQPQHF	TGTGCCAGCAGGGGACAGGGGAGAAGCAATCAGCCCCAGCATTTT
TRBD1	TRBV27	once	TRBJ2-2	CASRKYGQGSNTGELFF	TGTGCCAGCAGGAAATATGGACAGGGGTCGAACACCGGGGAGCTGTTTTTT
.	TRBV30	many	TRBJ2-7	CAWSDHRYEQYF	TGTGCCTGGAGCGACCACCGGTACGAGCAGTACTTC
.	TRBV30	many	TRBJ2-5	CAWSVVVETQYF	TGTGCCTGGAGTGTAGTGGTGGAGACCCAGTACTTC
.	TRBV9	many	TRBJ2-2	CASSVRAIMNTGELFF	TGTGCCAGCAGTGTTAGAGCTATCATGAACACCGGGGAGCTGTTTTTT
TRBD1	TRBV28	many	TRBJ1-2	CASSRPTGGQGYTF	TGTGCCAGCAGTCGTCCGACAGGGGGTCAGGGCTACACCTTC
.	TRBV12-3/TRBV12-4	few	TRBJ1-2	CASSFSRESLLYGYTF	TGTGCCAGCAGTTTCTCCCGAGAGAGCTTACTCTATGGCTACACCTTC
.	TRBV12-3/TRBV12-4	.	TRBJ2-2	CASSPPPFTGELFF	TGTGCCAGCAGTCCCCCTCCCTTCACCGGGGAGCTGTTTTTT
TRBD2	TRBV24-1	.	TRBJ2-5	CATSDLTSGEEETQYF	TGTGCCACCAGTGATTTAACTAGCGGGGAAGAGGAGACCCAGTACTTC
.	TRBV27	medium-sized	TRBJ2-7	CASSLGRRSYEQYF	TGTGCCAGCAGTTTGGGGCGTCGGTCCTACGAGCAGTACTTC
TRBD2	TRBV28	many	TRBJ2-4	CASRTGGLNIKYF	TGTGCCAGCAGGACGGGAGGACTAAACATTAAGTACTTC
.	TRBV18	.	TRBJ1-1	CASSPRGTERGTEAFF	TGTGCCAGCTCACCGCGGGGGACCGAACGAGGCACTGAAGCTTTCTTT
.	TRBV20-1	many	TRBJ2-7	CSTSAPLNEQYF	TGCAGTACCTCGGCCCCCCTGAACGAGCAGTACTTC
.	TRBV19	.	TRBJ2-2	CASSIGQRTPGELFF	TGTGCCAGTAGTATTGGCCAGCGCACCCCCGGGGAGCTGTTTTTT
.	TRBV20-1	many	TRBJ1-1	CSARGYLEAFF	TGCAGTGCTAGGGGGTACCTAGAAGCTTTCTTT
.	TRBV7-8	many	TRBJ2-7	CASSPNQVGPQYF	TGTGCCAGCAGCCCCAATCAGGTTGGCCCGCAGTACTTC
.	TRBV12-3/TRBV12-4	many	TRBJ2-5	CASSFFGGARETQYF	TGTGCCAGCAGTTTTTTCGGGGGAGCGCGGGAGACCCAGTACTTC
TRBD1	TRBV30	many	TRBJ1-2	CAWSALGGIYGYTF	TGTGCCTGGAGTGCCCTAGGGGGCATTTATGGCTACACCTTC
.	TRBV6-4	many	TRBJ2-6	CASSLNAGSSSQGSGANVLTF	TGTGCCAGCAGTCTCAATGCCGGGAGTAGCTCCCAGGGCTCCGGGGCCAACGTCCTGACTTTC
.	TRBV7-2	many	TRBJ2-2	CASSLERYTGELFF	TGTGCCAGCAGCTTAGAACGTTACACCGGGGAGCTGTTTTTT
.	TRBV2	many	TRBJ1-2	CASGGRGSYGYTF	TGTGCCAGCGGGGGGCGGGGATCCTATGGCTACACCTTC
.	TRBV30	many	TRBJ2-7	CAWSVLGRGGEQYF	TGTGCCTGGAGTGTACTGGGCAGGGGCGGCGAGCAGTACTTC
.	TRBV6-1	.	TRBJ1-5	CASSPVDQPQHF	TGTGCCAGCTCCCCTGTAGATCAGCCCCAGCATTTT
.	TRBV13	many	TRBJ1-2	CASSRGVLKAETNYGYTF	TGTGCCAGCAGTAGGGGCGTTTTGAAGGCGGAAACTAACTATGGCTACACCTTC
.	TRBV29-1	many	TRBJ2-7	CSVPGTSSEQYF	TGCAGCGTTCCAGGGACATCTTCCGAGCAGTACTTC
.	TRBV12-3/TRBV12-4	many	TRBJ1-2	CASSFWGAGYTF	TGTGCCAGCAGTTTTTGGGGGGCTGGCTACACCTTC
.	TRBV12-3/TRBV12-4	many	TRBJ1-1	CASRRWAGENTEAFF	TGTGCCAGCAGGCGCTGGGCAGGGGAGAACACTGAAGCTTTCTTT
.	TRBV4-3	.	TRBJ2-5	CASSQDWPQAGVREETQYF	TGCGCCAGCAGCCAAGATTGGCCCCAGGCCGGGGTCCGGGAAGAGACCCAGTACTTC
.	TRBV11-2	many	TRBJ1-3	CASSPLGGGRGNTIYF	TGTGCCAGCAGCCCATTGGGCGGTGGACGGGGAAACACCATATATTTT
.	TRBV2	few	TRBJ1-2	CASTPMQAGYGYTF	TGTGCCAGCACCCCTATGCAGGCAGGGTATGGCTACACCTTC
.	TRBV4-1	many	TRBJ2-2	CANRKSANTGELFF	TGCGCCAACCGGAAGTCCGCGAACACCGGGGAGCTGTTTTTT
TRBD1	TRBV28	many	TRBJ2-2	CASSLWGQGNLRSGELFF	TGTGCCAGCAGTTTATGGGGACAGGGGAATTTGAGATCCGGGGAGCTGTTTTTT
.	TRBV3-1	few	TRBJ1-2	CASSQATGTFYGYTF	TGTGCCAGCAGCCAAGCGACCGGGACATTTTATGGCTACACCTTC
.	TRBV20-1	many	TRBJ2-7	CSARGSTTYEQYF	TGCAGTGCAAGGGGGTCGACTACCTACGAGCAGTACTTC
TRBD2	TRBV7-2	.	TRBJ2-5	CASSRSGSEETQYF	TGTGCCAGCAGCCGGAGCGGGAGCGAAGAGACCCAGTACTTC
.	TRBV12-3/TRBV12-4	many	TRBJ1-1	CASSFYPRGFGEAFF	TGTGCCAGCAGTTTTTACCCCCGAGGGTTTGGTGAAGCTTTCTTT
.	TRBV18	few	TRBJ2-7	CASSPRGPPYEQYF	TGTGCCAGCTCACCGAGGGGTCCCCCCTACGAGCAGTACTTC
.	TRBV15	many	TRBJ2-3	CATSRLRDERGDTQYF	TGTGCCACCAGCAGACTCCGGGATGAAAGGGGTGATACGCAGTATTTT
.	TRBV7-2	.	TRBJ1-1	CASSARSTEAFF	TGTGCCAGCAGCGCCCGGAGCACTGAAGCTTTCTTT
.	TRBV12-3/TRBV12-4	many	TRBJ2-7	CASSLSRIDSYEQYF	TGTGCCAGCAGTTTATCCCGGATAGATTCCTACGAGCAGTACTTC
.	TRBV4-1	.	TRBJ2-7	CASSQDQGVNEQYF	TGCGCCAGCAGCCAAGATCAAGGGGTAAACGAGCAGTACTTC
.	TRBV28	.	TRBJ2-7	CASNHRDRTPWEQYF	TGTGCCAGCAACCACCGGGACCGAACGCCGTGGGAGCAGTACTTC